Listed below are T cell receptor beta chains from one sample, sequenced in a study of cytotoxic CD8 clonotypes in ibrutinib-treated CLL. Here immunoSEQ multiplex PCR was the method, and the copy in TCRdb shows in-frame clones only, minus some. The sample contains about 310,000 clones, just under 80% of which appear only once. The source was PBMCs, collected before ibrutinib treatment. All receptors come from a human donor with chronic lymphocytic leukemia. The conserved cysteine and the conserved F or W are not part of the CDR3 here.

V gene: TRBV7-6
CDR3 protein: ASSPGTSGTDTQY

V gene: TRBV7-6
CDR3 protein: ASSWGTGRSYEQY

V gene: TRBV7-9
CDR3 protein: ASSPRGVQETQY

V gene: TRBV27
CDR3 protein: ASSMMTGGGADTQY

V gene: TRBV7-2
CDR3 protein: ASSLVTGTDEKLF

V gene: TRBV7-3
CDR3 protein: ASSLSGPTQY

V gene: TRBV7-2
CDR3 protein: ASSPRGVEAF

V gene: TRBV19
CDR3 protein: ASSSRGAGYNEQF

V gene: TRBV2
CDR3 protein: ASSWQGASEGNQPQH

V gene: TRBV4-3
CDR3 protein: ASSQDSNQPQH

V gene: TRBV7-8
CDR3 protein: ASSLMIDFRGEETQY

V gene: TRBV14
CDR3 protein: ASSQVTTEGGETQY

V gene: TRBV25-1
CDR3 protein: ASSDPGGPTYEQY

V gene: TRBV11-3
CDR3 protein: ASSLLRGGELF

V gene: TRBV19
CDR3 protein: ASSISTGSYNEQF

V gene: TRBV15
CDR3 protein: ATSRDRDRGYYT

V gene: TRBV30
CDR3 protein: AWSSGGLIGGAF

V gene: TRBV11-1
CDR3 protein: ASSLGINSEHYEQY

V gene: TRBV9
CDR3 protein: ASSGTSDYEQY

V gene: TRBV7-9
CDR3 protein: ASSEDRGSGSYEQY

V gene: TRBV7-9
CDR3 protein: ASSLDRSYEQY

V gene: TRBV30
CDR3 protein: AWSKLAGGLTDTQY

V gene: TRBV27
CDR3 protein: ASSLPPGTGREQY

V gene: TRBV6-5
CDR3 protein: ASSYLRTGGSDTQY

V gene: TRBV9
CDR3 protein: ASSEGLSPYEQY

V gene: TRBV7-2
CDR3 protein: ASSPRGSQETQY

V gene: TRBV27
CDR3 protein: ASSTFVGVDNEQF

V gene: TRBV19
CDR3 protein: ASSIGAYGGWVEKLF

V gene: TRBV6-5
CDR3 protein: ASSYSTHTEAF

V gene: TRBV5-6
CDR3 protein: ASSLDWRLPYGYT

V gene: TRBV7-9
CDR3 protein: ASSLPFTDTQY

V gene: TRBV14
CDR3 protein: ASSQFRNNEQF

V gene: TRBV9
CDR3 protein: ASSVDMWGEQF

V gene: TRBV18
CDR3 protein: ASSPTLGELF

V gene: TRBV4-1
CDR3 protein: ASSPIPTLEGNTEAF

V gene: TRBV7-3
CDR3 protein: ASSLRIPPHNEQF

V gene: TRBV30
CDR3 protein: AWQGQGLYEQY

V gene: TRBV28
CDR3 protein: ASSIRGADTQY

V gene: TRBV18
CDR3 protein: ASSTEISYNEQF

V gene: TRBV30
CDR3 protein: AWSEGRQSEQY

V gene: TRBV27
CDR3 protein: ASSLSGGGLGDTQY

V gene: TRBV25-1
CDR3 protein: ASSEWGTAGGDEKLF

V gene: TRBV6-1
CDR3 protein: ASSARGNSYNEQF

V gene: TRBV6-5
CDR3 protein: ASSTGGAGVWELF

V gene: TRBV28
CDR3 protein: ASTPGQLYQETQY

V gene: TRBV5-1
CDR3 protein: ASSLTQNRGLGETQY

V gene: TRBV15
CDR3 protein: ATSRDLGSDSYEQY

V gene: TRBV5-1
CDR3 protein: ASSLGNGLSSGANVLT

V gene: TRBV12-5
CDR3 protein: ASGLVPGGSYTGELF